One and the same sample provided the 16 T cell receptor beta chains below, sequenced in a study of cytomegalovirus exposure and HLA in healthy donors. 13 Jbeta primers and 60 Vbeta primers were used for the PCR. Measured with immunoSEQ multiplex PCR; TCRdb has only the in-frame clones, and not every one. The top ten hold about 10% of the sample, which has about 120,000 clones, roughly four fifths seen once. The sample consisted of PBMCs. These receptors all come from a male donor in good health and CMV-seropositive.

This rearrangement joins TRBV28 to TRBJ2-1; 7 bases agree with TRBD1. Germline CDR1 reads MDHEN; CDR2 reads SYDVKM. The trim removed 6 bases at V and 5 bases at J, leaving 4 bases unmatched. The CDR3 is 13 residues long. The CDR3 region is CASSNRGHNEQFF. CDR3 nucleotides: TGTGCCAGCAGCAACAGGGGTCACAATGAGCAGTTCTTC.

A few counts support this clone. The chain is built from TRBV30 and TRBJ2-1, with TRBD2 as a possible D gene (5 bases). The germline V gene has CDR1 GTSNPN and CDR2 SVGIG (reference sequence). V dropped 0 bases and J dropped 10 bases, with 10 bases sitting between them. The CDR3 is 12 residues long. In DNA form, the CDR3 reads TGTGCCTGGAGTGTAGCCGGGGAGGAGCAGTTCTTC. This codes for CAWSVAGEEQFF.

This clone was detected once. V is TRBV7-6 and J is TRBJ1-1; D is uncertain. The V gene lost 0 bases and the J gene lost 1 base, with 6 bases spanning the gap. Germline V gene data show CDR1 as SGHVS and CDR2 as FNYEAQ. The CDR3 runs to 14 residues. CDR3 nucleotide sequence: TGTGCCAGCAGCTTAGCGGCAGGGAACACTGAAGCTTTCTTT. Translation: CASSLAAGNTEAFF.

The chain employs TRBV28 and TRBJ1-2; the D gene is possibly TRBD1 (6 bases). CDR3 length: 16 amino acids. The germline gives CDR1 MDHEN, CDR2 SYDVKM. Trimming cost V 5 bases and J 0 bases, with 16 bases left between them. CDR3 coding DNA: TGTGCCAGCAGTACCGATTGGGACACCGCTAACTATGGCTACACCTTC. Translation gives CASSTDWDTANYGYTF.

Concerning this clone itself: Other DNA variants within this sample encode the same CDR3. This chain links TRBV28 with TRBJ2-2; possible D gene TRBD2, 5 bases. The CDR3 covers 15 residues. Between the trimmed V and J ends, which lost 5 bases and 5 bases, there was a span of 15 bases. Germline loops: CDR1 MDHEN, CDR2 SYDVKM. CDR3 bases: TGTGCCAGCAGTCCCCCGGGGAGAAATACCGGGGAGCTGTTTTTT. Amino acid sequence: CASSPPGRNTGELFF. The full variable domain, its missing parts supplied by reference TRBV28 and TRBJ2-2, is DVKVTQSSRYLVKRTGEKVFLECVQDMDHENMFWYRQDPGLGLRLIYFSYDVKMKEKGDIPEGYSVSREKKERFSLILESASTNQTSMYLCASSPPGRNTGELFFGEGSRLTVL.

The chain links TRBV5-1 to TRBJ2-3; 12 bases line up with TRBD2. The V segment lost 5 bases and the J segment 4 bases; nucleotides outside the gene matches: 5. CDR3 size: 15 residues. Germline values: CDR1 SGHRS, CDR2 YFSETQ. The CDR3 DNA sequence: TGCGCCAGCAGTTGGACTAGCGGGACCCCAGATACGCAGTATTTT. It encodes CASSWTSGTPDTQYF.

This chain links TRBV29-1 with TRBJ2-1, with TRBD2 matching 9 bases. Looked up from germline, CDR1 is SQVTM and CDR2 is ANQGSEA. J lost 6 bases, V lost 7 bases, and 13 bases had no gene match. This CDR3 has 15 amino acids. CDR3 coding DNA: TGCAGCGCCGCCGGGACTAGCTCGTCTACCAATGAGCAGTTCTTC. Residues: CSAAGTSSSTNEQFF.

The chain links TRBV6-1 to TRBJ2-7; 8 positions agree with TRBD1. CDR3 length: 12 residues. The junction had 4 bases not matched to a gene; V was cut back by 10 bases and J by 2 bases. In germline, CDR1 is MNHNS, CDR2 SASEGT. The CDR3, as DNA: TGTGCCACCCAGACAGGGGCCTACGAGCAGTACTTC. It translates to CATQTGAYEQYF.

V is TRBV30 and J is TRBJ1-1, with a possible D match to TRBD1 (6 bases). Germline V gene data show CDR1 as GTSNPN and CDR2 as SVGIG (reference sequence). The CDR3 covers 11 residues. The V end was cut by 0 bases, the J end by 10 bases, with 9 bases between. In DNA, the CDR3 is TGTGCCTGGAGTGTACTACAGGGAGCTTTCTTT. This gives the protein CAWSVLQGAFF.

The chain joins TRBV6-5 to TRBJ2-3, with D tentatively TRBD2 (5 bases). CDR3 length equals 15 residues. The V end was cut by 0 bases, the J end by 0 bases, with 7 bases between. Germline assignment: CDR1 MNHEY and CDR2 SVGAGI. CDR3 DNA: TGTGCCAGCAGTTACTCAGGGAGTAGCACAGATACGCAGTATTTT. It codes for CASSYSGSSTDTQYF.

CDR3 region: CASSVPGTRNEQYF. The CDR3, as DNA: TGTGCCAGCAGCGTACCCGGGACTAGAAACGAGCAGTACTTC. The chain couples TRBV5-4 to TRBJ2-7; 8 nucleotides match TRBD2. The CDR3 is made up of 14 amino acids. Losses at the gene ends were 4 bases for V and 5 bases for J; bases not matched to a gene: 8. Germline V CDR1 and CDR2: SGHNT, YYREEE (reference sequence).

The chain links TRBV4-1 to TRBJ2-1; possibly TRBD1 for D (6 bases). Per the germline V gene, CDR1 is MGHRA and CDR2 is YSYEKL. The ends were cut back, 1 base at V and 7 bases at J, with 8 bases in the middle. This CDR3 spans 13 amino acids. The CDR3 bases are TGCGCCAGCAGCCAAGTAAGGGGGAATGAGCAGTTCTTC. Translation: CASSQVRGNEQFF.

This chain connects TRBV6-9 to TRBJ1-5, with D perhaps matching TRBD1 (6 bases). Per the germline V gene, CDR1 is MNHGY and CDR2 is SVAAGI. V lost 6 bases to trimming and J lost 2 bases, with 23 bases between them. The CDR3 is made up of 18 amino acids. CDR3 nucleotides: TGTGCCAGCAGCCTCACCGACAGGACCCAAGGAGGCAATCAGCCCCAGCATTTT. This codes for CASSLTDRTQGGNQPQHF.

Here the CDR3 reads CASSPWTSGAYEQYF. CDR3 in DNA: TGTGCCAGCAGTCCTTGGACTAGCGGTGCCTACGAGCAGTACTTC. The rearrangement links TRBV27 to TRBJ2-7, with 10 positions matching TRBD2. Germline V gene sequence: CDR1 MNHEY, CDR2 SMNVEV (reference sequence). The length of the CDR3 is 15 residues. V shed 5 bases and J 2 bases; nucleotides not matched to a gene: 6.

This clone was recorded only once. This chain joins TRBV7-2 and TRBJ2-2; 11 nucleotides agree with TRBD1. This CDR3 is built from 17 residues. Germline CDR1 and CDR2: SGHTA and FQGNSA. V gave up 2 bases and J gave up 5 bases; unmatched junction bases: 7. The CDR3 coding sequence is TGTGCCAGCAGCTTAAGGACAGGGGGCGATTTAACCGGGGAGCTGTTTTTT. This sequence encodes CASSLRTGGDLTGELFF.

The rearrangement uses TRBV7-2 and TRBJ2-7; TRBD1 aligns across 9 bases. There are 16 residues in the CDR3. After removal of 4 bases from V and 6 bases from J, the junction contained 13 bases not matched to a gene. The germline V gene encodes CDR1 SGHTA and CDR2 FQGNSA. Here the CDR3 DNA reads TGTGCCAGCAGCTCGTATATGGGACAGGGTTTGCGCGAGCAGTACTTC. Amino acids: CASSSYMGQGLREQYF.